These 9 T cell receptor beta chains were sequenced from one sample in a study of cytomegalovirus exposure and HLA in healthy donors. Primers included in the PCR were 60 Vbeta and 13 Jbeta primers. Assay: immunoSEQ multiplex PCR; the TCRdb copy retains only in-frame clones and omits some. The clone table shows under 95,000 clones, with the ten largest holding less than 5%. Sequenced input: PBMCs. These receptors were taken from a man aged 18 to 29 in good health and CMV-seropositive.

The gene calls are TRBV9 and TRBJ2-3; 10 nucleotides line up with TRBD2. Looked up from germline, CDR1 is SGDLS and CDR2 is YYNGEE. The CDR3 is 16 amino acids. Trimming took 3 bases from V and 2 from J; bases not matched to a gene: 6. The CDR3 DNA is TGTGCCAGCAGCGGACGGACTAGCGGTTCCACAGATACGCAGTATTTT. Its translation: CASSGRTSGSTDTQYF. The entire variable domain, with the rest obtained from reference TRBV9 and TRBJ2-3, is as follows: DSGVTQTPKHLITATGQRVTLRCSPRSGDLSVYWYQQSLDQGLQFLIQYYNGEERAKGNILERFSAQQFPDLHSELNLSSLELGDSALYFCASSGRTSGSTDTQYFGPGTRLTVL.

The chain joins TRBV13 to TRBJ2-3; D is possibly TRBD1 (6 bases). Trimming took off 5 bases at V and 9 bases at J, with 18 bases between the two ends. The CDR3 length is 14 residues. Germline CDR1 PRHDT, CDR2 FYEKMQ (reference sequence). The chain's CDR3 is CASSREGVDRTQYF. The CDR3 nucleotides read TGTGCCAGCAGCCGCGAGGGGGTGGACAGAACGCAGTATTTT.

The rearrangement joins TRBV4-2 to TRBJ2-7; 9 bases match TRBD1. This CDR3 comprises 15 residues. The germline gives CDR1 LGHNA, CDR2 YNFKEQ. V dropped 3 bases and J dropped 3; count of bases not matched to a gene: 6. The CDR3 sequence: CASSHGQGNYYEQYF. The CDR3 region has the DNA TGTGCCAGCAGCCACGGACAGGGGAATTACTACGAGCAGTACTTC.

The gene calls are TRBV9 and TRBJ2-7; 8 nucleotides align to TRBD2. CDR3 length: 14 amino acids. Germline CDR1 reads SGDLS; CDR2 reads YYNGEE. J was trimmed by 4 bases and V by 2 bases; bases with no gene match: 5. The CDR3 sequence: CASSVGTRAYEQYF. The CDR3 nucleotides are TGTGCCAGCAGCGTTGGGACTAGGGCGTACGAGCAGTACTTC.

The chain employs TRBV6-6 and TRBJ2-7; 9 bases fit TRBD1. CDR1 is MNHNY and CDR2 is SVGAGI in the germline V gene (reference sequence). CDR3 size: 15 residues. V was pared by 6 bases and J by 4 bases, with 10 bases of the junction left unmatched. CDR3 sequence: CASRHYGTGTYEQYF. CDR3 DNA: TGTGCCAGCAGGCACTATGGGACAGGGACTTACGAGCAGTACTTC.

This rearrangement joins TRBV27 to TRBJ2-3; D is perhaps TRBD1 (5 bases). The CDR3 has 15 residues. V was clipped by 2 bases and J by 0 bases, with 9 bases between them. Germline V gene sequence: CDR1 MNHEY, CDR2 SMNVEV (reference sequence). The CDR3 coding sequence is TGTGCCAGCAGTTTAAAAGGGGTGAGCACAGATACGCAGTATTTT. It encodes CASSLKGVSTDTQYF.

This sequence joins TRBV19 and TRBJ1-4; 8 nucleotides agree with TRBD1. Trimming cost V 8 bases and J 8 bases; bases outside gene matches: 7. Germline-derived CDR1 and CDR2 are LNHDA and SQIVND (reference sequence). This CDR3 region has 13 residues. DNA of the CDR3: TGTGCCAGTTCGGACAGGGAAAGAGAAAAACTGTTTTTT. Its translation is CASSDREREKLFF.

This chain connects TRBV28 to TRBJ2-3; the match to TRBD1 covers 7 bases. Trimming took 5 bases from V and 0 from J; bases not matched to a gene: 2. Germline loops: CDR1 MDHEN, CDR2 SYDVKM. The CDR3 contains 14 residues. CDR3 protein: CASSQDRSTDTQYF. CDR3 sequence (DNA): TGTGCCAGCAGTCAGGACAGGAGCACAGATACGCAGTATTTT.

The chain couples TRBV7-2 to TRBJ2-1; TRBD1 agrees at 7 bases. The J segment lost 8 bases and the V segment lost 3 bases, leaving 1 base of the junction unmatched. Per germline, CDR1 SGHTA and CDR2 FQGNSA. This CDR3 is 12 amino acids long. CDR3: CASSLTGYEQFF. CDR3 nucleotides: TGTGCCAGCAGCTTGACAGGGTATGAGCAGTTCTTC.